The clone carrying this TCR beta chain was observed many times. The TCR beta CDR3 regions underwent amplification using RNA transcripts as the source. TCR CDR3 underwent first-round RT-PCR with the HTBI primer set. Using its own MiXCR run on the multiplex PCR reads, TCRdb lists one record per CDR3 protein. The sample holds about 620,000 distinct CDR3 sequences, roughly 17% seen once. The data derive from a study of T cells in Graves' hyperthyroidism and ophthalmopathy. CDR1 and CDR2 (germline): LGHNA, YNFKEQ. The CDR3 is made up of 14 amino acids. V lost 3 bases to trimming and J lost 5 bases, with 14 bases between them.

V and J are TRBV4-2 and TRBJ2-7; D is possibly TRBD1 (6 bases). The specimen was blood. This sequence originates from a young woman with Graves' hyperthyroidism. The chain's CDR3 is CASSQKRQDHEQYF. In nucleotides, the CDR3 is TGTGCCAGCAGCCAGAAACGACAGGACCACGAGCAGTACTTC.